Listed below are T cell receptor beta chains from one sample, sequenced in a study of T cell responses to AZD1222 COVID-19 vaccine. Sequencing was performed with immunoSEQ multiplex PCR; in TCRdb, only in-frame clones are kept and a portion is missing. This repertoire shows about 170,000 clones, more than 90% found once; its top ten account for approximately 2.5%. This specimen consisted of peripheral blood, obtained on day 0 of AZD1222 vaccination. The source is an adult in good health. Both conserved end residues are part of each CDR3. Each record gives: clone size, V gene, CDR3 protein. Only part of the rows carry a size: once, few, many, or a class if the clone is expanded.

>once|TRBV6-5
CASQLAGRTGELFF
>-|TRBV19
CASSGRPSSYNEQFF
>once|TRBV10-3
CAISEDGGYTF
>few|TRBV19
CASGKLDWGPEAFF
>-|TRBV29-1
CSVVYRRDSNTEAFF
>-|TRBV6-5
CASRGEGRHNEQFF
>-|TRBV2
CASSVAREGVIQYF
>once|TRBV27
CASRGGPGELFF
>few|TRBV5-6
CASSWGPQGGAIYF
>-|TRBV3-1/TRBV3-2
CASSAIWEGTEAFF
>-|TRBV29-1
CSVEGTGIMNTEAFF
>-|TRBV4-1
CASSQDRAGGYEQYF
>-|TRBV4-2
CASSQDPQSGYQPQHF
>-|TRBV5-6
CASSFVAGSYGYTF
>-|TRBV20-1
CSRQSTDTQYF
>-|TRBV7-9
CASSLGTVVYEQYF
>-|TRBV6-5
CATLDSSPLHF
>few|TRBV2
CASSTDTTNEKLFF